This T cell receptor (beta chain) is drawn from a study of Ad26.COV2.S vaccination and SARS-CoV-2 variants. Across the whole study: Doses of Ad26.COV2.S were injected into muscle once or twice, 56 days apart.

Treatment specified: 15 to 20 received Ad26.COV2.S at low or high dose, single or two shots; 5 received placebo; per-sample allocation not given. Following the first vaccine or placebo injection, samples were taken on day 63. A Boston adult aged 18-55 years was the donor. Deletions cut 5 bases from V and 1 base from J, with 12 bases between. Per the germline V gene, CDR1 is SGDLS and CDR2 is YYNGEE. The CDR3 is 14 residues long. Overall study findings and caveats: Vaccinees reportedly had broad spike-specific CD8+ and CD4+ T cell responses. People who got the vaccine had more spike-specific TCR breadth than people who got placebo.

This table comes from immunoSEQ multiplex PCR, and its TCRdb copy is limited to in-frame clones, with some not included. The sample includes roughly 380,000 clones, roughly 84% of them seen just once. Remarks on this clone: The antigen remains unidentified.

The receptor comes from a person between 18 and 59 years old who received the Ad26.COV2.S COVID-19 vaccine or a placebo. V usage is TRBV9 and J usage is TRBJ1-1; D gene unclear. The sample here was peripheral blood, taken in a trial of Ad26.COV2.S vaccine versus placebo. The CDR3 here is CASSLKSGNTEAFF. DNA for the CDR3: TGTGCCAGCAGTTTAAAGTCAGGGAACACTGAAGCTTTCTTT.